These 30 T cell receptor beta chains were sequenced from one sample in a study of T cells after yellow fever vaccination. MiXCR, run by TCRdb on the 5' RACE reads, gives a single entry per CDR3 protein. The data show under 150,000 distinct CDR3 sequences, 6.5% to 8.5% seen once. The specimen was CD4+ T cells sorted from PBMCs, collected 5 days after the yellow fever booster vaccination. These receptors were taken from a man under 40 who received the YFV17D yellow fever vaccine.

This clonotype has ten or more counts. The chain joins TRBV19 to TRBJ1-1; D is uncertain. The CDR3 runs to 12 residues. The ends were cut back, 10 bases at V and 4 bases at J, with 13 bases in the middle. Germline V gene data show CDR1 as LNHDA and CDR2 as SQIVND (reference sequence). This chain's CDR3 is CAIYQFFTEAFF. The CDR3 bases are TGTGCCATTTACCAGTTTTTCACTGAAGCTTTCTTT.

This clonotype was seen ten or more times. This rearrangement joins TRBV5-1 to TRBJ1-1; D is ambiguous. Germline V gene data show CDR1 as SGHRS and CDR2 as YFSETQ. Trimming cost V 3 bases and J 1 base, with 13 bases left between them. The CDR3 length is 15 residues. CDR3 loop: CASSSDTYWNTEAFF. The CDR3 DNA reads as TGCGCCAGCAGCTCCGACACGTACTGGAACACTGAAGCTTTCTTT.

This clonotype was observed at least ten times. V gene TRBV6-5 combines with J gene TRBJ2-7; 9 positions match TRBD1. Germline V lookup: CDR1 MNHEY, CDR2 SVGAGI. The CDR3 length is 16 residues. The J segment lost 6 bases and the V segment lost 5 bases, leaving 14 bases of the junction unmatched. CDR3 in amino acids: CASSRQGVASTGEQYF. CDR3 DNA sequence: TGTGCCAGCAGTCGACAGGGGGTAGCTAGTACGGGCGAGCAGTACTTC.

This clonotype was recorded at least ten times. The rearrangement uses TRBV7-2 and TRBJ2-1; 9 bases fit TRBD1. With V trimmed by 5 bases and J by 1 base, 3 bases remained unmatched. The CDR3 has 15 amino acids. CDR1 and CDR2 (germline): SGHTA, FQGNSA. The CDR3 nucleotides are TGTGCCAGCAGCAGAGGGACAGGGTCCTACAATGAGCAGTTCTTC. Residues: CASSRGTGSYNEQFF.

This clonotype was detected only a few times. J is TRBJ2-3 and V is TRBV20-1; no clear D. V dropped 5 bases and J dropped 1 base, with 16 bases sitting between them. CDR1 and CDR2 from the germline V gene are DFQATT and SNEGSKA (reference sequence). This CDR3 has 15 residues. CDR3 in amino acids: CSASSTGLGTDTQYF. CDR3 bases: TGCAGTGCTTCCTCGACGGGTTTAGGCACAGATACGCAGTATTTT.

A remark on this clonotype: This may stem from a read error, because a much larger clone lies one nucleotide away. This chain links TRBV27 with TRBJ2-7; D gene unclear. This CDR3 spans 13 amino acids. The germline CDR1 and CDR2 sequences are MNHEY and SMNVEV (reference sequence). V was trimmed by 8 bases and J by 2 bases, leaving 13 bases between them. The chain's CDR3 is CASAVRFPYEQYF. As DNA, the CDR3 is TGTGCCAGCGCGGTCAGGTTTCCCTACGAGCAGTACTTC.

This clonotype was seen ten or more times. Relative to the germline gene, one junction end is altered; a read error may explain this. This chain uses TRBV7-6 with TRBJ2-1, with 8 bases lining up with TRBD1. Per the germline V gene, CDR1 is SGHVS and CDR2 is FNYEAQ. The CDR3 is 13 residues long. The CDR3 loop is CASSPRTDRVGNF. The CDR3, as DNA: TGTGCCAGCAGCCCTCGTACGGACAGGGTGGGCAATTTC.

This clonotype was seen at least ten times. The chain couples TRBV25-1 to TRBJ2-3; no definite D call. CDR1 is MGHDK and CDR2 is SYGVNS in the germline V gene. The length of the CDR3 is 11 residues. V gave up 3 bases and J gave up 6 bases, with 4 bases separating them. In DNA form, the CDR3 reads TGTGCCAGCAGTGAGGGGGATACGCAGTATTTT. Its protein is CASSEGDTQYF. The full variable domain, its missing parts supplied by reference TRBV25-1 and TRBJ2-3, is EADIYQTPRYLVIGTGKKITLECSQTMGHDKMYWYQQDPGMELHLIHYSYGVNSTEKGDLSSESTVSRIRTEHFPLTLESARPSHTSQYLCASSEGDTQYFGPGTRLTVL.

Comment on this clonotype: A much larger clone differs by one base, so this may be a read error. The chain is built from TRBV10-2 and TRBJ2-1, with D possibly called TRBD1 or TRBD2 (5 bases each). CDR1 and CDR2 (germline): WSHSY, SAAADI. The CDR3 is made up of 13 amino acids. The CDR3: CASRDLTYNGQFF. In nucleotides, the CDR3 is TGCGCCAGCCGGGACCTAACCTACAATGGGCAGTTCTTC.

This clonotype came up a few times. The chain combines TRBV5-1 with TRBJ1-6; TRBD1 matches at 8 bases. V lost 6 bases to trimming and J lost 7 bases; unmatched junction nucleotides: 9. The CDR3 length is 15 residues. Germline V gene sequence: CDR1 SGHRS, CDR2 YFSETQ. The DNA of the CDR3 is TGCGCCAGCACCGACAGGGGACTTCAAAATTCACCCCTCCACTTT. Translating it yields CASTDRGLQNSPLHF.

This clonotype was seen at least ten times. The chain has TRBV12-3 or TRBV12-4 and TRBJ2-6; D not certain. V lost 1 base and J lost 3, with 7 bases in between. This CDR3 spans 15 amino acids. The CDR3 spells CASSLGGGGANVLTF. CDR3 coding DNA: TGTGCCAGCAGTTTAGGAGGTGGTGGGGCCAACGTCCTGACTTTC.

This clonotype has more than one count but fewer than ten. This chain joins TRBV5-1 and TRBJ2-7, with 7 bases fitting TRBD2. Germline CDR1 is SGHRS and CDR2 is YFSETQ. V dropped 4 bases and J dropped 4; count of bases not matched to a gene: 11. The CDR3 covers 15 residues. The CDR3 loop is CASSPEGGSYYEQYF. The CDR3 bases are TGCGCCAGCAGCCCGGAGGGCGGGAGTTATTACGAGCAGTACTTC. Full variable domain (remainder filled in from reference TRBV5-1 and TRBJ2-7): KAGVTQTPRYLIKTRGQQVTLSCSPISGHRSVSWYQQTPGQGLQFLFEYFSETQRNKGNFPGRFSGRQFSNSRSEMNVSTLELGDSALYLCASSPEGGSYYEQYFGPGTRLTVT.

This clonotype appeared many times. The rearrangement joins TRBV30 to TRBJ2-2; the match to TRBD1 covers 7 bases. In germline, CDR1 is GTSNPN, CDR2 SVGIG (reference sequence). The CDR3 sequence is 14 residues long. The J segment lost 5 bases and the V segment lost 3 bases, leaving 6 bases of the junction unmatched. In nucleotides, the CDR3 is TGTGCCTGGAGGTTAGGGGGCGCGACCGGGGAGCTGTTTTTT. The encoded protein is CAWRLGGATGELFF.

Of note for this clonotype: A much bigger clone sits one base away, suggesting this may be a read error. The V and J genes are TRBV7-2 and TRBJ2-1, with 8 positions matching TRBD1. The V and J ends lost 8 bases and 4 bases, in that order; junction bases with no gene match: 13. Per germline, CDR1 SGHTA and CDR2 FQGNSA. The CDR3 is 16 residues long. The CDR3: CASRAGQGHSYNEQFF. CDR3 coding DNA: TGTGCCAGCCGGGCAGGACAGGGACACTCTTACAATGAGCAGTTCTTC.

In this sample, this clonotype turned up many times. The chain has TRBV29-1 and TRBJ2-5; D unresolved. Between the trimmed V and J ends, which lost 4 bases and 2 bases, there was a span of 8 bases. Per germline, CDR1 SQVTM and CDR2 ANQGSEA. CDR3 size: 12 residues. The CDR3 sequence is CSVGWVQETQYF. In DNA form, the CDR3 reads TGCAGCGTTGGGTGGGTACAAGAGACCCAGTACTTC.

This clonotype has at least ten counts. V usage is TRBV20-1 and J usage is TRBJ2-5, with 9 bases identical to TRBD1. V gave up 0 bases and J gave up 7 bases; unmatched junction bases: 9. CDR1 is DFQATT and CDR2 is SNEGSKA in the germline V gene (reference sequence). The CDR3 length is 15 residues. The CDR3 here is CSARDLDRGSGTQYF. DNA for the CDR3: TGCAGTGCTAGAGATCTCGACAGGGGGTCTGGGACCCAGTACTTC.

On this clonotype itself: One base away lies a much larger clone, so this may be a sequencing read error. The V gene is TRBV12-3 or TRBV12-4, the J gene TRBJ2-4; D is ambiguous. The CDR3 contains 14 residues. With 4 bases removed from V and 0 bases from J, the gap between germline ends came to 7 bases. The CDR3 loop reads CASSSDLAKNIQYF. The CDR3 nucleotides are TGTGCCAGCAGTTCCGACCTAGCCAAAAACATTCAGTACTTC.

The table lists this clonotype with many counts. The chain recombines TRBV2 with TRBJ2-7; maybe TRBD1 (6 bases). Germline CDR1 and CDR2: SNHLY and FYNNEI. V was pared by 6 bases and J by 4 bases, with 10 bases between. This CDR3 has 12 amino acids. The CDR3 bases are TGTGCCAGCAGCGGGCAGGGGTACGAGCAGTACTTC. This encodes CASSGQGYEQYF.

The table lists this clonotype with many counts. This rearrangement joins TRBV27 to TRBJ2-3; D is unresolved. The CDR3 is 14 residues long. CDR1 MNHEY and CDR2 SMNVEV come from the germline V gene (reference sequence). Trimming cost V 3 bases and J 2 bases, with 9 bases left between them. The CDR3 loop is CASSFWSHTDTQYF. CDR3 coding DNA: TGTGCCAGCAGTTTTTGGTCTCACACAGATACGCAGTATTTT.

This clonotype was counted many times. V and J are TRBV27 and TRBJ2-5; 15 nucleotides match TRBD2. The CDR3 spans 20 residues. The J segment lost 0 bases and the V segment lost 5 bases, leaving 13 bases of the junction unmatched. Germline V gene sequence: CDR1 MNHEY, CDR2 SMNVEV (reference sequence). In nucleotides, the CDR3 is TGTGCCAGCAGTCCCTTACTTGGACTAGCGGGAGGGAAGTACCAAGAGACCCAGTACTTC. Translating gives CASSPLLGLAGGKYQETQYF.

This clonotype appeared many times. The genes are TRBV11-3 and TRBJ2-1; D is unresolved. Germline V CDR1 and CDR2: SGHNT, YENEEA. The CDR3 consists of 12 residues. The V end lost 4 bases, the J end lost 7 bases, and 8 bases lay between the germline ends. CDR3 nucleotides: TGTGCCAGCAGCTCGACGGTAAATGAGCAGTTCTTC. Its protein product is CASSSTVNEQFF.

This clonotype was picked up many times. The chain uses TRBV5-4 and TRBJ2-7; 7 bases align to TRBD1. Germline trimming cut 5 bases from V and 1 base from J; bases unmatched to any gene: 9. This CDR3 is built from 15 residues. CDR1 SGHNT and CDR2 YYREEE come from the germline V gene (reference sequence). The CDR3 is CASSLGGQLSYEQYF. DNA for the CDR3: TGTGCCAGCAGTCTTGGGGGACAGCTATCCTACGAGCAGTACTTC.

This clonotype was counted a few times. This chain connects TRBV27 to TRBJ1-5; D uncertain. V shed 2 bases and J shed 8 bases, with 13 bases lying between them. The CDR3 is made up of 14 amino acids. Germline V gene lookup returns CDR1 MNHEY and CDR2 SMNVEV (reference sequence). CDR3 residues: CASSLGPSYEPQHF. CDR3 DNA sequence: TGTGCCAGCAGTTTAGGTCCGTCTTATGAGCCCCAGCATTTT.

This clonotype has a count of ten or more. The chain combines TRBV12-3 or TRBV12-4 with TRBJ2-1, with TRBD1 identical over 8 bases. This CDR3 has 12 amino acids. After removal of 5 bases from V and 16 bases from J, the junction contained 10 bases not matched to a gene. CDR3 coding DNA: TGTGCCAGCAGTCAAAGCCGGGACAGGCAATTCTTC. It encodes CASSQSRDRQFF.

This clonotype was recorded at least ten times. This CDR3 is CASSPTSGRTYEQYF. The CDR3 DNA follows: TGTGCCAGCAGCCCAACTAGCGGGAGGACGTACGAGCAGTACTTC. The chain joins TRBV7-2 to TRBJ2-7; 12 positions match TRBD2. The CDR3 has 15 amino acids. From germline, CDR1 is SGHTA and CDR2 FQGNSA. The V and J ends lost 5 bases and 4 bases, in that order; junction bases with no gene match: 6.

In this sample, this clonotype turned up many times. The DNA for the CDR3 is TGTGCCAGCAGCCCCTACAGTTATAGCAATCAGCCCCAGCATTTT. Translation gives CASSPYSYSNQPQHF. V is TRBV3-1 and J is TRBJ1-5; D ambiguous. V was clipped by 4 bases and J by 0 bases, with 10 bases between them. CDR3 length: 15 residues. CDR1 and CDR2 (germline): LGHDT, YNNKEL (reference sequence). Full variable domain (outside the CDR3, taken from reference TRBV3-1 and TRBJ1-5): DTAVSQTPKYLVTQMGNDKSIKCEQNLGHDTMYWYKQDSKKFLKIMFSYNNKELIINETVPNRFSPKSPDKAHLNLHINSLELGDSAVYFCASSPYSYSNQPQHFGDGTRLSIL.

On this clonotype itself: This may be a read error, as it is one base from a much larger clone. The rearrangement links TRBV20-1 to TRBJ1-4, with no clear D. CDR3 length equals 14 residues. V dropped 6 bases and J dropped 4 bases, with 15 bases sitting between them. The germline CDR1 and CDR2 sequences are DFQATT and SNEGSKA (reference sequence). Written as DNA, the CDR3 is TGCAGTGCCACGAAAGAGGCAAATAATGAAAAACTGTTTTTT. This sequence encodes CSATKEANNEKLFF.

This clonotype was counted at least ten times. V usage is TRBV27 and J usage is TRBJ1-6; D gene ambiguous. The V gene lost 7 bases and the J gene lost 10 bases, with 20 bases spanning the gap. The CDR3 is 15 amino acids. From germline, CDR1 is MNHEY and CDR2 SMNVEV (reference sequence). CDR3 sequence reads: CASTPLGRDRSPLHF. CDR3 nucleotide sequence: TGTGCCAGCACTCCCCTTGGGAGGGATCGGTCACCCCTCCACTTT.

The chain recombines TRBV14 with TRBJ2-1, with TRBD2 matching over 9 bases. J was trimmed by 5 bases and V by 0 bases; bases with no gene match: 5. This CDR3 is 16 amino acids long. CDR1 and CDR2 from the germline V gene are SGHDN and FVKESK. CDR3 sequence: CASSQEGGLADNEQFF. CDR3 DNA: TGTGCCAGCAGCCAAGAGGGGGGACTAGCAGACAATGAGCAGTTCTTC.

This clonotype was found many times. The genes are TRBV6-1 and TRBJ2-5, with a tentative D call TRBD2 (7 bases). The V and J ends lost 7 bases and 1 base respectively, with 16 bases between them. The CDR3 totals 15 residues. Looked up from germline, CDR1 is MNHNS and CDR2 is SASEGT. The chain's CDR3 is CASTPSGGLQETQYF. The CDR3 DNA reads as TGTGCCAGCACCCCCTCCGGGGGGCTCCAAGAGACCCAGTACTTC.